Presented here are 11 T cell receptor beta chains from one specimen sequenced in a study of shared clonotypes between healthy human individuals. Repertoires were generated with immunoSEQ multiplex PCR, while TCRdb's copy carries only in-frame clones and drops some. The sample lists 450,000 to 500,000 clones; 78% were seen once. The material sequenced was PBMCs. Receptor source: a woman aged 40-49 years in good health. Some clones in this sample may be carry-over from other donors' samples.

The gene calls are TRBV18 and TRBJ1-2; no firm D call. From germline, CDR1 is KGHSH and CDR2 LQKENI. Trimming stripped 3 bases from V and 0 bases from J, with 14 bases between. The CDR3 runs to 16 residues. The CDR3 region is CASSPVGPGSNYGYTF. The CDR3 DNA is TGTGCCAGCTCACCGGTTGGTCCTGGATCTAACTATGGCTACACCTTC.

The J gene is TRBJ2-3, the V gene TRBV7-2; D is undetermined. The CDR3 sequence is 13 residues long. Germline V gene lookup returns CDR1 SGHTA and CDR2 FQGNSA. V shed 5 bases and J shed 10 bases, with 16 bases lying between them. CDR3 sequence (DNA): TGTGCCAGCAGCCCACTAACGACCTTTTCGCAGTATTTT. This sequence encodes CASSPLTTFSQYF.

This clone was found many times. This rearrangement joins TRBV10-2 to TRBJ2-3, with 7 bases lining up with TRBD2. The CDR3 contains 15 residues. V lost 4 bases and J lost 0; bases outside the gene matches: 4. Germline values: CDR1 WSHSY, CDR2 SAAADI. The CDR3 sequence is CASSVTSESTDTQYF. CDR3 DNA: TGCGCCAGCAGTGTAACTAGCGAGAGCACAGATACGCAGTATTTT.

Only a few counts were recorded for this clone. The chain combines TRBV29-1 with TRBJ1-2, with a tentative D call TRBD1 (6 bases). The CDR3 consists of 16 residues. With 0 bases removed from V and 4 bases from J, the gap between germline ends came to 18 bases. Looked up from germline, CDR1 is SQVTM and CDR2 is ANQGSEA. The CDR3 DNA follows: TGCAGCGTTGAAGAAGGGGGTCTCGCAGGGATCTATGGCTACACCTTC. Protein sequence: CSVEEGGLAGIYGYTF. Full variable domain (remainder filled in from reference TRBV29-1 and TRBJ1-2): SAVISQKPSRDICQRGTSLTIQCQVDSQVTMMFWYRQQPGQSLTLIATANQGSEATYESGFVIDKFPISRPNLTFSTLTVSNMSPEDSSIYLCSVEEGGLAGIYGYTFGSGTRLTVV.

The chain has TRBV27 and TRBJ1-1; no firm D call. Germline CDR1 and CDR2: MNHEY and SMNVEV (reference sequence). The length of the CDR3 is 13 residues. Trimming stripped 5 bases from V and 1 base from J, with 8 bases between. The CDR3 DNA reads TGTGCCAGCAGTGATTTAACGAACACTGAAGCTTTCTTT. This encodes CASSDLTNTEAFF.

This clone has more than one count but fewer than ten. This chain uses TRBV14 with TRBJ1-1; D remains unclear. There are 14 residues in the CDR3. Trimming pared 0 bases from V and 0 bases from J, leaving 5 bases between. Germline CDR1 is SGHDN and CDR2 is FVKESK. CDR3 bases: TGTGCCAGCAGCCAAGAGCAAATGAACACTGAAGCTTTCTTT. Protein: CASSQEQMNTEAFF.

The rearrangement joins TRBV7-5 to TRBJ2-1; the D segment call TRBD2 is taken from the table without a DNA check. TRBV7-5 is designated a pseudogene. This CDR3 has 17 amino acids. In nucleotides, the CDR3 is TGTGTCAGAAGCACTCGCCCACTAGCGGGAGGATCAGACGAGCAGTTCTTC. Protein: CVRSTRPLAGGSDEQFF.

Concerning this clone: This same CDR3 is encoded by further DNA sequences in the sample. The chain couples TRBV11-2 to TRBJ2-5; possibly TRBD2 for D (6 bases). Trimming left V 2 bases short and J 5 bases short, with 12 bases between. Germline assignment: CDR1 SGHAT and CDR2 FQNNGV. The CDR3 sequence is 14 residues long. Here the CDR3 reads CASSLSSGRETQYF. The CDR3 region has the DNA TGTGCCAGCAGCTTAAGCTCTGGGAGGGAGACCCAGTACTTC.

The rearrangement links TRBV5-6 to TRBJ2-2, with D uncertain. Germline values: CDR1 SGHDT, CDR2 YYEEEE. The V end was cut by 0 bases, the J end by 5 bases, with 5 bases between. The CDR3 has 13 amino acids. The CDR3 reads CASSLVLTGELFF. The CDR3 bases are TGTGCCAGCAGCTTGGTACTGACCGGGGAGCTGTTTTTT.

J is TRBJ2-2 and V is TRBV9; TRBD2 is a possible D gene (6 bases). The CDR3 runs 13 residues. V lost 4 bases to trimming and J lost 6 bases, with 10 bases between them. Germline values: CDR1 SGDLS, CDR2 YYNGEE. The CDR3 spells CASSPGSSGELFF. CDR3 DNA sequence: TGTGCCAGCAGCCCCGGGAGCTCCGGGGAGCTGTTTTTT.

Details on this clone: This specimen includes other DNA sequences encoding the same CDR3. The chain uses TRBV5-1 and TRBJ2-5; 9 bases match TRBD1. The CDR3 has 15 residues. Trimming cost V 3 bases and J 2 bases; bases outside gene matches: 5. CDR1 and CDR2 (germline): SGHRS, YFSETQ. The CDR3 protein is CASSSAGTGQETQYF. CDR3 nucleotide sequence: TGCGCCAGCAGCTCGGCCGGGACAGGGCAAGAGACCCAGTACTTC.